Listed here are 24 T cell receptor beta chains from one sample, sequenced in a study of Tregs in tolerant kidney transplant recipients. Recipients received nonmyeloablative bone marrow transplants from related graft donors, with transient mixed chimerism. TCRdb's copy holds only in-frame clones and misses some; the assay was immunoSEQ multiplex PCR. The sample holds about 64,000 clones; over 75% are singletons and the top ten take 3.8%. This specimen was CD4+ T cells from blood (PBMCs), taken 6 months after the transplant. All receptors derive from a human patient who received a combined kidney and bone marrow transplant. Some T cells may trace back to the graft donor.

V is TRBV30 and J is TRBJ2-7, with D possibly being TRBD1 (5 bases). The CDR3 is made up of 13 amino acids. CDR1 is GTSNPN, CDR2 SVGIG, per germline (reference sequence). V was pared by 2 bases and J by 3 bases, with 11 bases between. CDR3 nucleotide sequence: TGTGCCTGGAGTTCGGCAGGACACTACGAGCAGTACTTC. Its protein is CAWSSAGHYEQYF.

The chain is built from TRBV30 and TRBJ2-1; 7 bases match TRBD1. Germline-derived CDR1 and CDR2 are GTSNPN and SVGIG (reference sequence). V gave up 0 bases and J gave up 4 bases; unmatched junction bases: 6. This CDR3 is built from 15 residues. The CDR3 spells CAWSVLGQAYNEQFF. CDR3 nucleotide sequence: TGTGCCTGGAGTGTCTTAGGACAGGCTTACAATGAGCAGTTCTTC.

The CDR3 DNA reads as TGCAGCGTTGAGGTCGGGGTCTTCTCCTACGAGCAGTACTTC. This sequence encodes CSVEVGVFSYEQYF. V usage is TRBV29-1 and J usage is TRBJ2-7; D possibly corresponds to TRBD2 (5 bases). CDR3 length equals 14 residues. Trimming removed 3 bases at V and 0 bases at J, with 12 bases between. The germline V gene encodes CDR1 SQVTM and CDR2 ANQGSEA.

This chain joins TRBV7-2 and TRBJ2-7; D gene ambiguous. The V gene's germline CDR1 is SGHTA and CDR2 FQGNSA. Trimming removed 1 base at V and 3 bases at J, with 7 bases between. CDR3 length equals 13 residues. CDR3 nucleotides: TGTGCCAGCAGCTTAGGAGTTATCTACGAGCAGTACTTC. Protein product: CASSLGVIYEQYF.

V gene TRBV5-1 combines with J gene TRBJ2-3; 13 positions agree with TRBD2. The V gene end was trimmed by 4 bases and the J gene end by 0 bases; junction bases not matched to a gene: 2. Germline CDR1 SGHRS, CDR2 YFSETQ. The CDR3 is 16 amino acids. CDR3 DNA sequence: TGCGCCAGCAGCGGACTAGCGGGGGCTAGCACAGATACGCAGTATTTT. Its translation: CASSGLAGASTDTQYF.

The V gene is TRBV14, the J gene TRBJ1-6, with D possibly matching TRBD1 (5 bases). The CDR3 extends over 15 amino acids. Germline-derived CDR1 and CDR2 are SGHDN and FVKESK. V gave up 4 bases and J gave up 8 bases, with 15 bases separating them. The CDR3 DNA reads as TGTGCCAGCAGCCGTCGAAAGCCGGGGGATTCACCCCTCCACTTT. Amino acid sequence: CASSRRKPGDSPLHF.

This chain uses TRBV4-3 with TRBJ1-3; 7 bases map to TRBD1. Trimming cost V 3 bases and J 0 bases; bases outside gene matches: 8. Germline V gives CDR1 LGHNA, CDR2 YSLEER. The CDR3 totals 17 residues. The CDR3 reads CASSQLGQVSSGNTIYF. Written as DNA, the CDR3 is TGCGCCAGCAGCCAGCTCGGACAGGTAAGCTCTGGAAACACCATATATTTT.

This clone came up once. The chain employs TRBV9 and TRBJ1-2; D gene uncertain. V lost 0 bases and J lost 8, with 17 bases in between. The germline V gene encodes CDR1 SGDLS and CDR2 YYNGEE. CDR3 length: 15 amino acids. The CDR3 sequence: CASSVGLWSPWGYTF. The CDR3 DNA follows: TGTGCCAGCAGCGTAGGACTCTGGAGCCCTTGGGGCTACACCTTC. Looking up the rest from reference TRBV9 and TRBJ1-2 gives the full variable domain: DSGVTQTPKHLITATGQRVTLRCSPRSGDLSVYWYQQSLDQGLQFLIQYYNGEERAKGNILERFSAQQFPDLHSELNLSSLELGDSALYFCASSVGLWSPWGYTFGSGTRLTVV.

V usage is TRBV27 and J usage is TRBJ2-3, with TRBD2 matching 8 bases. In germline, CDR1 is MNHEY, CDR2 SMNVEV (reference sequence). V lost 5 bases to trimming and J lost 6 bases; unmatched junction nucleotides: 13. CDR3 length equals 16 residues. The CDR3 sequence is CASSPPGLASRDTQYF. CDR3 nucleotides: TGTGCCAGCAGTCCCCCCGGACTAGCTTCTAGGGATACGCAGTATTTT.

The rearrangement joins TRBV19 to TRBJ2-1, with TRBD2 as a possible D gene (7 bases). Deletions cut 4 bases from V and 4 bases from J, with 14 bases between. CDR1 is LNHDA and CDR2 is SQIVND in the germline V gene (reference sequence). This CDR3 has 15 amino acids. The CDR3 DNA follows: TGTGCCAGTAGTAGGGGGGGGCGCGTATACAATGAGCAGTTCTTC. The encoded protein is CASSRGGRVYNEQFF.

This rearrangement joins TRBV5-1 to TRBJ2-7; 11 nucleotides align to TRBD2. The length of the CDR3 is 16 residues. V lost 0 bases and J lost 2; bases outside the gene matches: 4. Germline V gives CDR1 SGHRS, CDR2 YFSETQ. The CDR3 bases are TGCGCCAGCAGCTTGGCCGGGACTAGCGGCCCCTACGAGCAGTACTTC. This codes for CASSLAGTSGPYEQYF.

V and J are TRBV7-2 and TRBJ2-5; D might be TRBD2 (6 bases). V gave up 5 bases and J gave up 4 bases, with 20 bases separating them. The germline CDR1 and CDR2 sequences are SGHTA and FQGNSA. The CDR3 length is 16 residues. DNA for the CDR3: TGTGCCAGCAGCGGTATAGTGGAGGGTGTAAGAGAGACCCAGTACTTC. Amino acid sequence: CASSGIVEGVRETQYF.

The rearrangement links TRBV12-5 to TRBJ2-7; 8 nucleotides align to TRBD2. J was trimmed by 3 bases and V by 0 bases; bases with no gene match: 10. The CDR3 runs 17 residues. From germline, CDR1 is LGHNT and CDR2 FRNRAP. DNA of the CDR3: TGTGCTAGTGGTTTGGTACTAGGTCTCGGGACTAGCTACGAGCAGTACTTC. It encodes CASGLVLGLGTSYEQYF.

The chain employs TRBV10-3 and TRBJ1-4; 8 positions agree with TRBD1. J was trimmed by 8 bases and V by 8 bases; bases with no gene match: 4. The CDR3 spans 12 residues. Per germline, CDR1 ENHRY and CDR2 SYGVKD. CDR3 sequence: CAIGTGGEKLFF. The DNA for the CDR3 is TGTGCCATCGGTACAGGGGGGGAAAAACTGTTTTTT.

The V gene is TRBV6-6, the J gene TRBJ1-2; 10 bases align to TRBD1. V was clipped by 4 bases and J by 5 bases; unmatched bases: 7. The V gene's germline CDR1 is MNHNY and CDR2 SVGAGI (reference sequence). This CDR3 is built from 15 residues. CDR3 in amino acids: CASSSGQGEGYGYTF. In DNA, the CDR3 is TGTGCCAGCAGTTCCGGACAGGGGGAGGGTTATGGCTACACCTTC.

The J gene is TRBJ2-7, the V gene TRBV7-8; no firm D call. V was cut by 3 bases and J by 4 bases, with 13 bases left in between. There are 14 residues in the CDR3. Germline CDR1 is SGHVS and CDR2 is FQNEAQ. The CDR3 nucleotides read TGTGCCAGCAGCTTTGGGTCTCCCAGGTACGAGCAGTACTTC. It codes for CASSFGSPRYEQYF. Full variable domain (remainder filled in from reference TRBV7-8 and TRBJ2-7): GAGVSQSPRYKVAKRGQDVALRCDPISGHVSLFWYQQALGQGPEFLTYFQNEAQLDKSGLPSDRFFAERPEGSVSTLKIQRTQQEDSAVYLCASSFGSPRYEQYFGPGTRLTVT.

The chain links TRBV18 to TRBJ1-3; no clear D. In germline, CDR1 is KGHSH, CDR2 LQKENI. The V end was cut by 2 bases, the J end by 2 bases, with 7 bases between. This CDR3 spans 14 amino acids. CDR3 sequence reads: CASSPGGTGNTIYF. The CDR3 DNA reads as TGTGCCAGCTCACCAGGAGGGACTGGAAACACCATATATTTT.

This rearrangement joins TRBV11-2 to TRBJ2-7; the D gene is possibly TRBD2 (5 bases). The CDR3 consists of 14 residues. V lost 7 bases and J lost 5, with 18 bases in between. Germline values: CDR1 SGHAT, CDR2 FQNNGV. The DNA of the CDR3 is TGTGCCAGCACCAGGAGCGGTAGGAGCGACGAGCAGTACTTC. The encoded protein is CASTRSGRSDEQYF.

The CDR3 DNA is TGTGCCAGCACCTCTCCAGGGTATCAGCCCCAGCATTTT. Its translation: CASTSPGYQPQHF. This sequence joins TRBV28 and TRBJ1-5; tentative D call: TRBD1 (5 bases). The CDR3 has 13 residues. The germline V gene has CDR1 MDHEN and CDR2 SYDVKM. V lost 7 bases and J lost 5, with 12 bases in between. Complete variable domain (other parts from reference TRBV28 and TRBJ1-5): DVKVTQSSRYLVKRTGEKVFLECVQDMDHENMFWYRQDPGLGLRLIYFSYDVKMKEKGDIPEGYSVSREKKERFSLILESASTNQTSMYLCASTSPGYQPQHFGDGTRLSIL.

The rearrangement uses TRBV27 and TRBJ2-7; TRBD2 matches 12 bases. CDR1 is MNHEY, CDR2 SMNVEV, per germline (reference sequence). Germline trimming cut 5 bases from V and 6 bases from J; bases unmatched to any gene: 5. The CDR3 extends over 14 amino acids. The CDR3 is CASSPSGGAREQYF. DNA of the CDR3: TGTGCCAGCAGTCCTAGCGGGGGGGCCCGCGAGCAGTACTTC.

The chain has TRBV19 and TRBJ1-2, with D possibly matching TRBD1 (5 bases). Germline lookup yields CDR1 LNHDA and CDR2 SQIVND (reference sequence). The CDR3 loop spans 12 amino acids. Trimming took off 6 bases at V and 6 bases at J, with 11 bases between the two ends. CDR3 amino acids: CASRFREDGYTF. The CDR3 DNA reads TGTGCCAGTAGGTTCAGGGAGGATGGCTACACCTTC.

The V and J genes are TRBV18 and TRBJ1-1; no firm D call. Trimming removed 1 base from V and 4 bases from J, with 10 bases in between. CDR1 KGHSH and CDR2 LQKENI come from the germline V gene. CDR3 size: 14 residues. The CDR3 sequence: CASSPRRETTEAFF. The CDR3 DNA follows: TGTGCCAGCTCACCACGTAGGGAGACCACTGAAGCTTTCTTT.

This clone has only a few counts. The V call is TRBV7-2, the J call TRBJ2-7; perhaps TRBD2 as D (6 bases). CDR3 length: 14 amino acids. The ends were cut back, 8 bases at V and 6 bases at J, with 20 bases in the middle. From germline, CDR1 is SGHTA and CDR2 FQGNSA. The CDR3 nucleotides read TGTGCCAGCGGAACCGGGAGATCGTCCCCCGAGCAGTACTTC. Its translation is CASGTGRSSPEQYF.

Turning to this clone: One end of the junction varies from germline; a read error may be responsible. CDR3 amino acids: CSVEGGRGANVLTF. CDR3 nucleotides: TGCAGCGTCGAAGGGGGCCGTGGGGCCAACGTCCTGACTTTC. The chain uses TRBV29-1 and TRBJ2-6; 7 bases align to TRBD1. CDR1 SQVTM and CDR2 ANQGSEA come from the germline V gene. This CDR3 contains 14 residues.